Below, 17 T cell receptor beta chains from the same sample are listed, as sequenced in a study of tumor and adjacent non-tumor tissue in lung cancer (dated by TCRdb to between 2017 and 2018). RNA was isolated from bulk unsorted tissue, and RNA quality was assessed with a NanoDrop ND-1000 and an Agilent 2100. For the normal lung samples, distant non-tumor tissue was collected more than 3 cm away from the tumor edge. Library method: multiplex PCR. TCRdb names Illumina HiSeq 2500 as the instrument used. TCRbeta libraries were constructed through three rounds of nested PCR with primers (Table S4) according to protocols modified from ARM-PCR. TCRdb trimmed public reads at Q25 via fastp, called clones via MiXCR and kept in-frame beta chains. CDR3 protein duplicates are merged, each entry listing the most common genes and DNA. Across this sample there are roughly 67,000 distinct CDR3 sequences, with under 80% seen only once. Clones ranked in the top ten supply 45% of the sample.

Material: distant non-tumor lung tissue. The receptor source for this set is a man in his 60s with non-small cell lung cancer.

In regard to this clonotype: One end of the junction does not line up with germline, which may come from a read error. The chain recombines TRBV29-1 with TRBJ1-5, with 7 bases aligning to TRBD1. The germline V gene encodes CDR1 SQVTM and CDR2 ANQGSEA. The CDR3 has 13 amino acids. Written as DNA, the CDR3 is TGCACCGTGGGACAGAGGGGCAATCAACCCCAGCATTTT. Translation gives CTVGQRGNQPQHF.

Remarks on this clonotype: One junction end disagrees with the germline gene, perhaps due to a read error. The DNA of the CDR3 is TGCGCCAACAGCTTGTATCCCAGCGGGAGAGGCCCAAATCAAGAGACACAGTACTTC. Amino acid sequence: CANSLYPSGRGPNQETQYF. The rearrangement uses TRBV5-1 and TRBJ2-5, with 8 bases lining up with TRBD2. CDR1 and CDR2 (germline): SGHRS, YFSETQ. The CDR3 is 19 amino acids.

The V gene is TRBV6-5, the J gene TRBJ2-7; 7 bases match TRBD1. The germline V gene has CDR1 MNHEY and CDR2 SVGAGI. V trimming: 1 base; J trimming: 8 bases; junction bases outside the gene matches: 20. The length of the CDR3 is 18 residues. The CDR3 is CASSYLKPEETGPMKQYF. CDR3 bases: TGTGCCAGCAGTTACTTGAAACCAGAAGAGACAGGGCCGATGAAGCAGTACTTC.

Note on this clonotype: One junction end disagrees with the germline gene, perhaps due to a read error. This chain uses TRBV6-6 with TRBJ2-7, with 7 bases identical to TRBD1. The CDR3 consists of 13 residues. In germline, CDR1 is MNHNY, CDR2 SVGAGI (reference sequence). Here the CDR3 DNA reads TGTGCCGGCAGTGTCCCGACGCCGGGACAGCCAAGCTTC. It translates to CAGSVPTPGQPSF.

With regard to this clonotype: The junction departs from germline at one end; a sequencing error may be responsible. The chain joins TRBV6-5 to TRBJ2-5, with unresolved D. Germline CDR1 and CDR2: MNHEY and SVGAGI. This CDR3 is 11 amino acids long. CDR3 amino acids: CGSRDTLIGYF. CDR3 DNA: TGTGGCAGCAGAGACACGTTGATCGGGTACTTC.

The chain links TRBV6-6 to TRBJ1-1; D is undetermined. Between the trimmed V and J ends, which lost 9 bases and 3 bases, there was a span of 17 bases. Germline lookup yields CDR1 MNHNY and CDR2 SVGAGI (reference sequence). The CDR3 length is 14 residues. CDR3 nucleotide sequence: TGTGCCAGGATCTCTAGGAGGGCGGACACTGAAGCTTTCTTT. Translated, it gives CARISRRADTEAFF.

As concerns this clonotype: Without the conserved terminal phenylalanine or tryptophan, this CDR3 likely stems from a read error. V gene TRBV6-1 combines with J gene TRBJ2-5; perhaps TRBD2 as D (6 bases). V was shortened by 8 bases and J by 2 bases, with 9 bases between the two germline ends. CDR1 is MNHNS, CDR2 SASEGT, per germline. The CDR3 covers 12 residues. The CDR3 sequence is CASGGLQETQYI. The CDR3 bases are TGTGCCAGCGGGGGACTTCAAGAGACCCAGTACATC.

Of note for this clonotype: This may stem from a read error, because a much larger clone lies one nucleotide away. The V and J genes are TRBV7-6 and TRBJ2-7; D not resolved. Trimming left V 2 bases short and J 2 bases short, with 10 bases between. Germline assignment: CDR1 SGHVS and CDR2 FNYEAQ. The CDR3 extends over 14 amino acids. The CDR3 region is CASSLFRGPYEQYF. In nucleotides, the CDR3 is TGTGCCAGCAGCTTATTTAGAGGCCCCTACGAGCAGTACTTC. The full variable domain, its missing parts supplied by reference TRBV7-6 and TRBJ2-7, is GAGVSQSPRYKVTKRGQDVALRCDPISGHVSLYWYRQALGQGPEFLTYFNYEAQQDKSGLPNDRFSAERPEGSISTLTIQRTEQRDSAMYRCASSLFRGPYEQYFGPGTRLTVT.

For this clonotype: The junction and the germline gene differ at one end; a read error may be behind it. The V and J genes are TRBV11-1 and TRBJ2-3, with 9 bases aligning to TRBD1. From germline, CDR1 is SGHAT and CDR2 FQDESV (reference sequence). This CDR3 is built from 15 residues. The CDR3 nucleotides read TGTGCCGGCAGTCCCGGGACAGGGTTCACGGATACGCAATATTTT. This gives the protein CAGSPGTGFTDTQYF.

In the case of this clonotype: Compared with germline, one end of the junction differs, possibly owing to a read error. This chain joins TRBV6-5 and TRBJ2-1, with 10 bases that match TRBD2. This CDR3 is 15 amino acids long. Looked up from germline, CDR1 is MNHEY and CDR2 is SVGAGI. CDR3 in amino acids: CASIYRGLAYNEQFF. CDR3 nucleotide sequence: TGTGCTAGCATTTACCGGGGACTAGCGTATAATGAGCAGTTCTTC.

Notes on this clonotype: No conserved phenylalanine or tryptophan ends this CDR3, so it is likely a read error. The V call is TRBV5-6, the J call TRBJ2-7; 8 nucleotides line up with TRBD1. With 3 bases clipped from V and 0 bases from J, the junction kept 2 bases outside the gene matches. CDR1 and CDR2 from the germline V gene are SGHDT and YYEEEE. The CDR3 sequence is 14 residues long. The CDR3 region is CASSWDRSSYEQYL. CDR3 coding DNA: TGTGCCAGCAGCTGGGACAGGAGCTCCTACGAGCAGTACTTA.

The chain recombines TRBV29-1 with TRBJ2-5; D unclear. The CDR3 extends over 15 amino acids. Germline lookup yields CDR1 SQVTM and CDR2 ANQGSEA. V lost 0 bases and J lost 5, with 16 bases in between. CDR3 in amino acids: CSVEDGWAVRETQYF. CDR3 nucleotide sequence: TGCAGCGTTGAAGATGGTTGGGCAGTTCGGGAGACCCAGTACTTC.

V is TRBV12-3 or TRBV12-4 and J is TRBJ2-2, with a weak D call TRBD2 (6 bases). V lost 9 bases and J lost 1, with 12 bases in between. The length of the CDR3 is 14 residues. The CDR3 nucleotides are TGTGCCAGTGGTTACGGGGGGAACACCGGGGAGCTGTTTTTT. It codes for CASGYGGNTGELFF.

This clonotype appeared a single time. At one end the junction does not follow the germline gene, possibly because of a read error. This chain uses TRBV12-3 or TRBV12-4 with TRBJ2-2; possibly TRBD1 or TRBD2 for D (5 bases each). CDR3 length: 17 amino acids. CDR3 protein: CASCLFRARGGAGELFF. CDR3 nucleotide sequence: TGTGCCAGCTGTTTGTTTCGCGCGAGGGGTGGCGCCGGGGAGCTGTTTTTT.

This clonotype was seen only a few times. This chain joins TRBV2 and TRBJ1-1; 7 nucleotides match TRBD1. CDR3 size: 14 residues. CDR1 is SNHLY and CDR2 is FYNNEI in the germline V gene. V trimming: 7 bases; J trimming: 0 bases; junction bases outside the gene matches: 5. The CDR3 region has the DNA TGTGCCAGCAATGGGGACAGCTTGAACACTGAAGCTTTCTTT. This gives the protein CASNGDSLNTEAFF.

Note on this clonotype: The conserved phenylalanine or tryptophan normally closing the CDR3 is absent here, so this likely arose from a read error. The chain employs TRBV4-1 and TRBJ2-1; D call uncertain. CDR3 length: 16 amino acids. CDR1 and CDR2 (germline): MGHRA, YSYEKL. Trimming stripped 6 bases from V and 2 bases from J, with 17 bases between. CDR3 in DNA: TGCGCCAGCAGTCCCCCGGTGAGTGGGGCCTACAATGAGCAGTTCTCC. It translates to CASSPPVSGAYNEQFS.

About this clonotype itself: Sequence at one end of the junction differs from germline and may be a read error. CDR3 sequence (DNA): TGTTCCAGCAGCCCACAGGACCCGAGATCATGGCCCTACAATGAGCAGTTCTTC. Translation gives CSSSPQDPRSWPYNEQFF. The V and J genes are TRBV7-9 and TRBJ2-1; D may be TRBD1 (5 bases). Germline V gene data show CDR1 as SEHNR and CDR2 as FQNEAQ (reference sequence). This CDR3 spans 18 amino acids.